This is a list of T cell receptor beta chains from one sample in a study of T cells in Graves' hyperthyroidism and ophthalmopathy. TCRdb used MiXCR to reprocess the multiplex PCR reads, holding one entry per CDR3 protein. The sample shows around 300,000 distinct CDR3 sequences, roughly 15% of them seen only once. Material for sequencing was blood. Every receptor here comes from a woman between 50 and 59 years old with Graves' hyperthyroidism that later progressed to Graves' ophthalmopathy. Each CDR3 is given with its conserved first and last residue. A D gene is named only where the DNA matches it firmly. Some rows mark clone size as missing; the rest say once, few, many or name a class of expanded clone.

d_call	j_call	v_call	clone_size	cdr3_nt	cdr3_aa
-	TRBJ2-7	TRBV14	few	TGTGCCAGCAGCCAAGTGAGGGGACGGAGATACGAGCAGTACTTC	CASSQVRGRRYEQYF
-	TRBJ2-6	TRBV28	many	TGTGCCGCCCGGTGGTCAGGGGCCAACGTCCTGACTTTC	CAARWSGANVLTF
-	TRBJ2-6	TRBV28	many	TGTGCCAGCAGTTTATTGGGGGGCGGGGCCAACGTCCTGACTTTC	CASSLLGGGANVLTF
-	TRBJ1-6	TRBV2	many	TGTGCCAGCAGGGAGCGGAGTTCACCCCTCCACTTT	CASRERSSPLHF
TRBD2	TRBJ2-7	TRBV10-3	many	TGTGCCATGGGACTAGCTTATGGTTCGTTCTACGAGCAGTACTTC	CAMGLAYGSFYEQYF
-	TRBJ2-7	TRBV30	-	TGTGCCTGGAGTGTACAAGGGATTTGGAGCTCCTACGAGCAGTACTTC	CAWSVQGIWSSYEQYF
TRBD1	TRBJ1-4	TRBV7-6	many	TGTGCCAGCGGGACAGGGTATGAAAAACTGTTTTTT	CASGTGYEKLFF
TRBD2	TRBJ2-2	TRBV20-1	-	TGCAGTGCTAGCCCTCTAGGAGCGGGAGGGCCGATCGGGGAGCTGTTTTTT	CSASPLGAGGPIGELFF
-	TRBJ1-2	TRBV7-2	many	TGTGCCAGCAGCCCCCCTAGGGGAGCCGGTTATGGCTACACCTTC	CASSPPRGAGYGYTF
-	TRBJ2-3	TRBV18	-	TGTGCCAGCTCACCGGGACGGGCCGGCACAGATACGCAGTATTTT	CASSPGRAGTDTQYF
-	TRBJ1-1	TRBV12-3/TRBV12-4	-	TGTGCCAGCGTTCACCCGCTGAACACTGAAGCTTTCTTT	CASVHPLNTEAFF
-	TRBJ2-1	TRBV12-3/TRBV12-4	many	TGTGCCAGCAGTAGACACTTTAGGGAGCAGTTCTTC	CASSRHFREQFF
-	TRBJ2-7	TRBV6-1	-	TGTGCCAGCAGTGAGAGACCAGGGGGGATCGGGCAGTACTTC	CASSERPGGIGQYF
-	TRBJ1-1	TRBV20-1	-	TGCAGTGCTAGTGACGGACGGAACACTGAAGCTTTCTTT	CSASDGRNTEAFF
TRBD2	TRBJ2-2	TRBV27	-	TGTGCCAGCACTTTAGCGGGACTACCCCCTACCGGGGAGCTGTTTTTT	CASTLAGLPPTGELFF
-	TRBJ2-4	TRBV20-1	many	TGCAGTGCTAGTACGTCCTCGGGACGCCTAAACATTCAGTACTTC	CSASTSSGRLNIQYF
-	TRBJ1-1	TRBV5-6	many	TGTGCCAGCAAGGAGCCGAACACTGAAGCTTTCTTT	CASKEPNTEAFF
TRBD2	TRBJ2-7	TRBV5-1	many	TGCGCCAGCAGCCCGGGACTAGCGGGAGGCGGGTACGAGCAGTACTTC	CASSPGLAGGGYEQYF
-	TRBJ1-5	TRBV20-1	many	TGCAGTGCTCCTATCGGGAGTCAGCCCCAGCATTTT	CSAPIGSQPQHF
-	TRBJ1-2	TRBV13	many	TGTGCCAGCAGCCCCCGGGCCCCTCAACGAGGCTACACCTTC	CASSPRAPQRGYTF
-	TRBJ1-5	TRBV27	many	TGTGCCAGCAGTTTGTTGGGTTTCCCTCGCAATCAGCCCCAGCATTTT	CASSLLGFPRNQPQHF
TRBD2	TRBJ2-1	TRBV20-1	many	TGCAGTGCTAGGACTAGCGGGAGCGGGTCCTACAATGAGCAGTTCTTC	CSARTSGSGSYNEQFF
TRBD2	TRBJ2-7	TRBV5-1	many	TGCGCCAGCAGCCCACGACCTAGCGGGAGCTCCTACGAGCAGTACTTC	CASSPRPSGSSYEQYF
-	TRBJ2-7	TRBV7-3	many	TGTGCCAGCAGCCCCGGACAATCCTACGAGCAGTACTTC	CASSPGQSYEQYF
-	TRBJ2-7	TRBV6-2/TRBV6-3	few	TGTGCCAGCAGCGCCTCCTCCCCGAACTACGAGCAGTACTTC	CASSASSPNYEQYF
-	TRBJ1-4	TRBV20-1	many	TGCAGTGCTAGCTCTTGGGGAACTAATGAAAAACTGTTTTTT	CSASSWGTNEKLFF
TRBD2	TRBJ2-7	TRBV15	many	TGTGCCACCAGCAGAGATCTCACTAGCGGGACACAATCCTCCTACGAGCAGTACTTC	CATSRDLTSGTQSSYEQYF
TRBD1	TRBJ2-7	TRBV9	-	TGTGCCAGCAGCGCTGGGACAGGGGACGAGCAGTACTTC	CASSAGTGDEQYF
-	TRBJ2-7	TRBV6-1	many	TGTGCCAGCAGTTCATCTAGCAACGAGCAGTACTTC	CASSSSSNEQYF
TRBD2	TRBJ2-7	TRBV28	many	TGTGCCAGCACCCACTCAAAGGCTAGCGGGACCTACGAGCAGTACTTC	CASTHSKASGTYEQYF
-	TRBJ1-1	TRBV29-1	few	TGCAGCGTGATTTGGACCCTGGACACTGAAGCTTTCTTT	CSVIWTLDTEAFF
-	TRBJ1-6	TRBV28	many	TGTGCCAGCAATCCGACAGGCACCTCACCCCTCCACTTT	CASNPTGTSPLHF
TRBD2	TRBJ2-7	TRBV27	few	TGTGCCAGCAGTTTACTAGCGGGACGCTACGAGCAGTACTTC	CASSLLAGRYEQYF
-	TRBJ1-5	TRBV6-5	-	TGTGCCAGCAGTGAAGGGCCCCCCATTACCAATCAGCCCCAGCATTTT	CASSEGPPITNQPQHF
TRBD1	TRBJ1-2	TRBV2	many	TGTGCCAGCAGTGGGGACAGGGGTGGCTACACCTTC	CASSGDRGGYTF
TRBD2	TRBJ2-5	TRBV28	many	TGTGCCAGCGGGAGAGCGGGAGGGCAAGAGACCCAGTACTTC	CASGRAGGQETQYF
TRBD1	TRBJ2-5	TRBV2	few	TGTGCCAGCAGCTTCTCAGGGGGTGGAGAGACCCAGTACTTC	CASSFSGGGETQYF
-	TRBJ2-1	TRBV28	many	TGTGCCAGCAGTTTTCGGGGGGCAGGGTACAATGAGCAGTTCTTC	CASSFRGAGYNEQFF
-	TRBJ1-1	TRBV11-2	many	TGTGCCAGCAGCTTAGAGGGCAGGAGGAACACTGAAGCTTTCTTT	CASSLEGRRNTEAFF
-	TRBJ1-4	TRBV28	many	TGTGCCAGCACCTCGGGAGGTGAAGCTAATGAAAAACTGTTTTTT	CASTSGGEANEKLFF
TRBD2	TRBJ2-1	TRBV5-6	-	TGTGCCAGCAGCCGGGGGGCTAGCGGGAGCTCCTACAATGAGCAGTTCTTC	CASSRGASGSSYNEQFF
-	TRBJ1-1	TRBV5-1	many	TGCGCCAGCAGCTCCCTTAGGGGGTCGGGGAACACTGAAGCTTTCTTT	CASSSLRGSGNTEAFF
-	TRBJ2-7	TRBV28	many	TGTGCCAGCAGTCATAACGGACGGCACTACGAGCAGTACTTC	CASSHNGRHYEQYF
TRBD1	TRBJ1-2	TRBV6-1	-	TGTGCCAGCAGTGAGCGACAGGGGGCGGATGGCTACACCTTC	CASSERQGADGYTF
-	TRBJ2-7	TRBV11-2	many	TGTGCCAGCAGCCCTATTAAGCGGACGGGAACCTACGAGCAGTACTTC	CASSPIKRTGTYEQYF
-	TRBJ2-1	TRBV7-9	many	TGTGCCAGCAGCTTCGGGGGCGAGGGGCTTCTGGCCGGTGAGCAGTTCTTC	CASSFGGEGLLAGEQFF
-	TRBJ1-5	TRBV20-1	few	TGCAGTGCTAGTTCTTCCACTACATGGGATAGCAATCAGCCCCAGCATTTT	CSASSSTTWDSNQPQHF
-	TRBJ1-1	TRBV5-1	-	TGCGCCAGCAGCTTGGTTTCCAAAAACACTGAAGCTTTCTTT	CASSLVSKNTEAFF
-	TRBJ2-7	TRBV20-1	many	TGCAGTGCTAGAGTTTGGACGGACTTCGAGCAGTACTTC	CSARVWTDFEQYF